The 5 T cell receptor beta chains reported below all come from one sample, sequenced in a study of blood T cells in healthy people across ages (dated by TCRdb to about 2015). Receptor libraries were prepared by 5' RACE. Sequenced using an Illumina HiSeq 2500. A second PCR of roughly 6 to 12 cycles was performed with a sample-barcoded 5' primer and a J-beta primer mix. TCRdb's own reprocessing of the public reads used fastp at Q25 and MiXCR and kept productive beta chains. Every distinct CDR3 protein forms one entry, paired with its most common genes and DNA. The sample contains 600,000 to 800,000 distinct CDR3 sequences, over 40% of them found a single time. The ten largest clones capture less than 15% of the sample. Sequenced input: blood. The receptor set was obtained from a woman older than 75 in good health.

The chain links TRBV20-1 to TRBJ1-1; weak D call: TRBD1 (6 bases). Trimming cost V 3 bases and J 1 base, with 24 bases left between them. Germline CDR1 DFQATT, CDR2 SNEGSKA (reference sequence). This CDR3 region has 18 residues. In DNA, the CDR3 is TGCAGTGCTAGGGGACTGGTTGCGGCAGGGGCCCCGAACACTGAAGCTTTCTTT. It encodes CSARGLVAAGAPNTEAFF.

This clonotype was recorded many times. This sequence joins TRBV7-3 and TRBJ2-3; D remains unclear. The CDR3 runs to 16 residues. V was cut by 2 bases and J by 0 bases, with 12 bases left in between. The V gene's germline CDR1 is SGHTA and CDR2 FQGTGA. The chain's CDR3 is CASSLGPVPSTDTQYF. The CDR3 DNA reads TGTGCCAGCAGCTTAGGTCCGGTTCCTAGCACAGATACGCAGTATTTT.

A word on this clonotype: Since a much larger clone is just one base distant, this may be a read error. The rearrangement links TRBV6-2 or TRBV6-3 to TRBJ1-1; D not resolved. The germline V and J ends were trimmed by 5 bases and 1 base, with 11 bases remaining between them. The CDR3 loop spans 14 amino acids. CDR1 and CDR2 from the germline V gene are MNHEY and SVGEGT. The chain's CDR3 is CASSPPGPNTEAFF. For the CDR3, the DNA is TGTGCCAGCAGTCCCCCAGGACCGAACACTGAAGCTTTCTTT.

Comment on this clonotype: A much larger clone sits a single nucleotide away, making a read error possible. The chain recombines TRBV29-1 with TRBJ2-5; 7 bases are shared with TRBD1. CDR1 and CDR2 (germline): SQVTM, ANQGSEA. The CDR3 has 14 amino acids. The CDR3 loop is CGVNPGQNKETQYF. CDR3 in DNA: TGCGGCGTCAACCCGGGACAGAATAAAGAGACCCAGTACTTC.

The chain employs TRBV4-1 and TRBJ2-4, with D unresolved. V dropped 0 bases and J dropped 13 bases, with 10 bases sitting between them. The CDR3 runs to 12 residues. From germline, CDR1 is MGHRA and CDR2 YSYEKL. This chain's CDR3 is CASSQERQEQYF. DNA for the CDR3: TGCGCCAGCAGCCAAGAGAGGCAGGAGCAGTACTTC.